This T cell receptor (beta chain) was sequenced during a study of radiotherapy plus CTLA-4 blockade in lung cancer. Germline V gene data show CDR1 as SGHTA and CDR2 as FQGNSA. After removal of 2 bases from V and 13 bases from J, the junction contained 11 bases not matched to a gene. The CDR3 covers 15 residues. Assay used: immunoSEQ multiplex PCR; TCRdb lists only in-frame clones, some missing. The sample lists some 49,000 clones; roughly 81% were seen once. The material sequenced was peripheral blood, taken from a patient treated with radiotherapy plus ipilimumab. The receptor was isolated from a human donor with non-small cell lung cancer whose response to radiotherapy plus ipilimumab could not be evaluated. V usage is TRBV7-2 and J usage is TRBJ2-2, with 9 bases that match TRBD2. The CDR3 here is CASSLQLAGTRGLFF. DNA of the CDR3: TGTGCCAGCAGCTTACAGCTAGCGGGGACAAGAGGGCTGTTTTTT.